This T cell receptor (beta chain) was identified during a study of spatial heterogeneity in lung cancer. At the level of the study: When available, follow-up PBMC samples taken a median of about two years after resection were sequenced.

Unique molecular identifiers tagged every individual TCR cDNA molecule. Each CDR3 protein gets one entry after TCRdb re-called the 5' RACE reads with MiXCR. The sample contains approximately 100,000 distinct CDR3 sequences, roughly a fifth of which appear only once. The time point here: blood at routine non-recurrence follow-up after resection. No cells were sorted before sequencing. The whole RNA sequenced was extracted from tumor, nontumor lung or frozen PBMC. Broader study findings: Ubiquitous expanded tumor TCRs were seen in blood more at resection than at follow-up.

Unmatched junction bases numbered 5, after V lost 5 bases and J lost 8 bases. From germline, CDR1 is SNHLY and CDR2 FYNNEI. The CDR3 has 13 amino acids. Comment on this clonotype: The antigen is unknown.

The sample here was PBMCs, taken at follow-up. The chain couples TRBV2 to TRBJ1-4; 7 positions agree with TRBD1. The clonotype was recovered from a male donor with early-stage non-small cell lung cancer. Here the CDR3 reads CASSRQGGEKLFF. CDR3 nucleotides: TGTGCCAGCAGTCGCCAGGGGGGCGAAAAACTGTTTTTT. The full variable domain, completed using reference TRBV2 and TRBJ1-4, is EPEVTQTPSHQVTQMGQEVILRCVPISNHLYFYWYRQILGQKVEFLVSFYNNEISEKSEIFDDQFSVERPDGSNFTLKIRSTKLEDSAMYFCASSRQGGEKLFFGSGTQLSVL.